The 2 T cell receptor beta chains given below trace back to one sample, sequenced in a study of cytotoxic CD8 clonotypes in ibrutinib-treated CLL. The table came from immunoSEQ multiplex PCR; TCRdb's copy has only in-frame clones and leaves some out. The table has over 250,000 clones, less than 85% seen once. The input for sequencing was PBMCs, taken at disease progression, from a patient treated with ibrutinib. The receptors here all came from a human donor with chronic lymphocytic leukemia.

The chain recombines TRBV6-5 with TRBJ2-7; 10 nucleotides align to TRBD1. V gave up 5 bases and J gave up 5 bases; unmatched junction bases: 9. The CDR3 is made up of 15 amino acids. The germline gives CDR1 MNHEY, CDR2 SVGAGI. CDR3 nucleotide sequence: TGTGCCAGCAGTCCCGGGACAGGGGATGTCCACGAGCAGTACTTC. Translation: CASSPGTGDVHEQYF.

This sequence joins TRBV27 and TRBJ2-7, with D maybe TRBD2 (6 bases). The CDR3 sequence is 14 residues long. The germline V gene has CDR1 MNHEY and CDR2 SMNVEV (reference sequence). Trimming left V 5 bases short and J 2 bases short, with 13 bases between. The chain's CDR3 is CASSPTPGAYEQYF. CDR3 nucleotide sequence: TGTGCCAGCAGTCCAACTCCGGGGGCCTACGAGCAGTACTTC.